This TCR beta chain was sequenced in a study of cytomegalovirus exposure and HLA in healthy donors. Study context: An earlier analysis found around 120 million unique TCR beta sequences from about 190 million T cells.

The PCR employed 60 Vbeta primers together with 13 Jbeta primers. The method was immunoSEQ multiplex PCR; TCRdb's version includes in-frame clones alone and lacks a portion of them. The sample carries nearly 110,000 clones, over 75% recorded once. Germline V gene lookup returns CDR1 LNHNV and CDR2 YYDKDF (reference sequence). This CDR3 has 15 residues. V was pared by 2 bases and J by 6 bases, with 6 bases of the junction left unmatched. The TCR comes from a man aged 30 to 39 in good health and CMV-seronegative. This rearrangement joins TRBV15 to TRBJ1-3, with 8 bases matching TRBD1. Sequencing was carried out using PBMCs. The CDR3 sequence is CATSRPTGVENTIYF. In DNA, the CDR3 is TGTGCCACCAGCAGACCGACAGGGGTGGAAAACACCATATATTTT.